These T cell receptor beta chains were read from a single sample in a study of blood T cell repertoires in COVID-19. The protocol was immunoSEQ multiplex PCR, while the TCRdb copy is restricted to in-frame clones and leaves out a portion. The repertoire consists of around 180,000 clones, with 88% occurring once and the leading ten covering roughly 24%. Material: peripheral blood. The receptors originated from a man in his sixties with acute or convalescent COVID-19. Both conserved end residues are part of each CDR3. A D gene is named only where the DNA matches it firmly. Expanded clones are given a class, and other clones once, few, many or no size at all.

clone_size,d_call,j_call,cdr3_length,v_call,cdr3_nt,cdr3_aa
NA,NA,TRBJ2-5,14,TRBV19,TGTGCCAGTAGTGTGGCGGGGAGGAGAGAGACCCAGTACTTC,CASSVAGRRETQYF
NA,NA,TRBJ2-1,14,TRBV7-9,TGTGCCAGCAGCTTAGCCCGGACTGAAAATGAGCAGTTCTTC,CASSLARTENEQFF
NA,TRBD1,TRBJ1-6,14,TRBV19,TGTGCCAGTAGTATGGGACAGGGAAATTCACCCCTCCACTTT,CASSMGQGNSPLHF
NA,NA,TRBJ1-1,13,TRBV5-1,TGCGCCAGCAGCTTTGATAACGATAGGGGAGCTTTCTTT,CASSFDNDRGAFF
NA,TRBD1,TRBJ2-1,16,TRBV14,TGTGCCAGCAGCCAGGGTGACAGGGGGCGCTTGAGTGAGCAGTTCTTC,CASSQGDRGRLSEQFF
few,NA,TRBJ1-3,14,TRBV24-1,TGTGCCACCAGTGACTCGGGATCGGTGGACACCATATATTTT,CATSDSGSVDTIYF
few,TRBD1,TRBJ2-1,17,TRBV24-1,TGTGCCACCAGTGATTTGCCCGGACAGGGGGTTTACAATGAGCAGTTCTTC,CATSDLPGQGVYNEQFF
NA,TRBD2,TRBJ2-2,16,TRBV5-6,TGTGCCAGCAGGCGGACTAGCGGGGGGCCCCCCGGGGAGCTGTTTTTT,CASRRTSGGPPGELFF
once,TRBD1,TRBJ2-5,13,TRBV29-1,TGCAGCGTGAGACAGGGGGGTCAAGAGACCCAGTACTTC,CSVRQGGQETQYF
NA,TRBD1,TRBJ1-2,15,TRBV5-1,TGCGCCAGCAGCTTGGGCAGGGGGCCGGACTATGGCTACACCTTC,CASSLGRGPDYGYTF
NA,NA,TRBJ1-1,13,TRBV24-1,TGTGCCACCTCGGATACGGGGTACACTGAAGCTTTCTTT,CATSDTGYTEAFF
NA,TRBD1,TRBJ2-1,15,TRBV5-4,TGTGCCAGCAGCTTCGACAGGGGTCCCTACAATGAGCAGTTCTTC,CASSFDRGPYNEQFF
NA,TRBD2,TRBJ2-7,16,TRBV19,TGTGCCAGTAGTGTGTCTAGCGGGATCGTCTCCTACGAGCAGTACTTC,CASSVSSGIVSYEQYF
NA,NA,TRBJ1-5,13,TRBV6-6,TGTGCCAGCATCCGAGACATCAATCAGCCCCAGCATTTT,CASIRDINQPQHF
NA,TRBD1,TRBJ2-5,16,TRBV9,TGTGCCAGCAGCCCAGGACAGGAGCCGTTCAAAGAGACCCAGTACTTC,CASSPGQEPFKETQYF
NA,NA,TRBJ1-5,12,TRBV7-2,TGTGCCAGCAGCTCGTACAGTCAGCCCCAGCATTTT,CASSSYSQPQHF
NA,TRBD1,TRBJ2-7,16,TRBV5-1,TGCGCCAGCAGCCCCGGCCGGGACAGCAGCTCCTACGAGCAGTACTTC,CASSPGRDSSSYEQYF
NA,NA,TRBJ1-4,15,TRBV2,TGTGCCAGCAGTGGGACAGTTGCAACTAATGAAAAACTGTTTTTT,CASSGTVATNEKLFF
NA,TRBD1,TRBJ2-7,15,TRBV19,TGTGCCAGTAGTACGGGACAGTCCCTATTCTACGAGCAGTACTTC,CASSTGQSLFYEQYF
NA,TRBD1,TRBJ2-5,14,TRBV30,TGTGCCTGGAGTGTGGGACAGAATAAGAAGACCCAGTACTTC,CAWSVGQNKKTQYF
NA,NA,TRBJ2-3,14,TRBV9,TGTGCCAGCAGCGTAGGGACTATCACAGATACGCAGTATTTT,CASSVGTITDTQYF
few,TRBD1,TRBJ1-2,16,TRBV14,TGTGCCAGCAGCCAACGAGGACAGGCCGGTGGCTATGGCTACACCTTC,CASSQRGQAGGYGYTF
NA,NA,TRBJ2-2,15,TRBV6-2/TRBV6-3,TGTGCCAGCAGTTATCTACAGGGTCGCACCGGGGAGCTGTTTTTT,CASSYLQGRTGELFF
NA,NA,TRBJ2-3,14,TRBV7-3,TGTGCCAGCAGCTTAGGCTTCAGCACAGATACGCAGTATTTT,CASSLGFSTDTQYF
NA,TRBD1,TRBJ2-3,16,TRBV7-3,TGTGCCAGCAGCTTCACCCGGGACAGGGGGTCAGATACGCAGTATTTT,CASSFTRDRGSDTQYF
NA,NA,TRBJ2-2,17,TRBV4-1,TGCGCCAGCAGCCAAGATCGACGCGGGGTGAACACCGGGGAGCTGTTTTTT,CASSQDRRGVNTGELFF
NA,NA,TRBJ1-2,12,TRBV6-5,TGTGCCAGCAGCGGAGGATTCTATGGCTACACCTTC,CASSGGFYGYTF
NA,TRBD2,TRBJ2-5,13,TRBV12-3/TRBV12-4,TGTGCCAGCAGGGCGGGAGTGAAAGAGACCCAGTACTTC,CASRAGVKETQYF
NA,TRBD2,TRBJ2-1,15,TRBV10-2,TGCGCCAGCACCGACGGGCGGGGGGGCAGGAATGAGCAGTTCTTC,CASTDGRGGRNEQFF
once,NA,TRBJ2-1,14,TRBV2,TGTGCCAGCAGTGCTTTCCGCGGGGACAATGAGCAGTTCTTC,CASSAFRGDNEQFF
NA,TRBD2,TRBJ2-5,16,TRBV7-2,TGTGCCAGCAGCACTCGACTAGCGGGAGTAGGGGAGACCCAGTACTTC,CASSTRLAGVGETQYF
NA,TRBD1,TRBJ1-2,15,TRBV5-5,TGTGCCAGCAGCTTGCCCGACAGGGGGCCGGAAGGCTACACCTTC,CASSLPDRGPEGYTF
NA,NA,TRBJ1-1,13,TRBV19,TGTGCCAGTAGTCGGCGGGAGGGCACTGAAGCTTTCTTT,CASSRREGTEAFF
NA,TRBD2,TRBJ2-5,15,TRBV15,TGTGCCACCAGCAGGGGAGGGGCGGAGCAAGAGACCCAGTACTTC,CATSRGGAEQETQYF
once,TRBD1,TRBJ1-2,15,TRBV19,TGTGCCAGTAGTAAGGTCCCGGACAGGCGGTATGGCTACACCTTC,CASSKVPDRRYGYTF
NA,NA,TRBJ1-2,14,TRBV9,TGTGCCAGCAGCGCGACAGTCGAAGGCTATGGCTACACCTTC,CASSATVEGYGYTF
once,NA,TRBJ2-2,16,TRBV7-6,TGTGCCAGCAGCTTAGAAATCCAGGGTATCACCGGGGAGCTGTTTTTT,CASSLEIQGITGELFF
NA,TRBD2,TRBJ2-5,15,TRBV6-5,TGTGCCACCACTCTAGAGCGGGGGGGTCAAGAGACCCAGTACTTC,CATTLERGGQETQYF
NA,NA,TRBJ2-7,14,TRBV7-9,TGTGCCAGCAGCATTACAGGGAGCTCCTACGAGCAGTACTTC,CASSITGSSYEQYF
NA,NA,TRBJ1-1,13,TRBV11-3,TGTGCCAGCAGCCAAGAGGGGAACACTGAAGCTTTCTTT,CASSQEGNTEAFF
NA,NA,TRBJ1-4,12,TRBV28,TGTGCCAGCAGTTTCGGAGAGGAAAAACTGTTTTTT,CASSFGEEKLFF
few,NA,TRBJ1-3,15,TRBV9,TGTGCCAGCAGCGTAGCTATAGACTCTGGAAACACCATATATTTT,CASSVAIDSGNTIYF
once,TRBD1,TRBJ2-3,14,TRBV5-4,TGTGCCAGCAGCCTCCGGACAGGGTCAGATACGCAGTATTTT,CASSLRTGSDTQYF
few,TRBD1,TRBJ1-6,13,TRBV7-3,TGTGCCAGCAGCTTCACAGGGGAGTCACCCCTCCACTTT,CASSFTGESPLHF
NA,NA,TRBJ1-5,16,TRBV27,TGTGCCAGCAGTTTAGGCAGGGGTTGGGGAAATCAGCCCCAGCATTTT,CASSLGRGWGNQPQHF
NA,TRBD2,TRBJ2-4,13,TRBV19,TGTGCCAGTAAAGGACTAGCGGCGTCAATTCAGTACTTC,CASKGLAASIQYF
NA,TRBD1,TRBJ1-2,14,TRBV6-5,TGTGCCAGCTCCGAGACAGGGGGCAACTATGGCTACACCTTC,CASSETGGNYGYTF
NA,NA,TRBJ1-5,13,TRBV27,TGTGCCAGCAGTCGTTTGGGAGGTCAGCCCCAGCATTTT,CASSRLGGQPQHF
NA,NA,TRBJ2-7,14,TRBV6-6,TGTGCCAGCAGTCGAGTTCCCGCTAGCACCGAGCAGTACTTC,CASSRVPASTEQYF
NA,NA,TRBJ2-3,16,TRBV15,TGTGCCACCAGCAGAAGGACAGCTTACGGCACAGATACGCAGTATTTT,CATSRRTAYGTDTQYF
NA,NA,TRBJ2-1,13,TRBV7-2,TGTGCCAGCAGCTTTCGACGAGCAAGAAGAGGGTTCTTC,CASSFRRARRGFF
NA,TRBD1,TRBJ2-1,15,TRBV6-5,TGTGCCAGCAGTTACCCGGGACAGGGAGGCAATGAGCAGTTCTTC,CASSYPGQGGNEQFF
NA,NA,TRBJ1-5,14,TRBV27,TGTGCCAGCAGTACTGGACGGGACAATCAGCCCCAGCATTTT,CASSTGRDNQPQHF
NA,NA,TRBJ1-2,13,TRBV12-3/TRBV12-4,TGTGCCAGCAGTTTAAGGGGCGGTTATGGCTACACCTTC,CASSLRGGYGYTF
NA,NA,TRBJ1-5,14,TRBV28,TGTGCCAGCACTGAAGGAGGGGGCAATCAGCCCCAGCATTTT,CASTEGGGNQPQHF
NA,TRBD1,TRBJ1-4,14,TRBV10-3,TGTGCCATCAGTGTAAACAGGGGAAATGAAAAACTGTTTTTT,CAISVNRGNEKLFF
NA,NA,TRBJ1-2,13,TRBV5-1,TGCGCCAGCAGCTTACAGGGTGACTATGGCTACACCTTC,CASSLQGDYGYTF